What follows is one T cell receptor (beta chain) and its context. The antigen remains undetermined. The method was immunoSEQ multiplex PCR; TCRdb's version includes in-frame clones alone and lacks a portion of them. The sample lists 150,000 to 200,000 clones; 85% to 90% were seen once. The entry originates in a study of T cell responses to AZD1222 COVID-19 vaccine. General study results and limits: Samples come after the peak T cell response, not at day 14. Seropositive status at baseline applied to only six AZD1222 recipients. Nearly half of spike-specific TCRs reportedly target unmutated variant regions. Dominant CD4 TCR responses targeted spike regions 160-218 and 743-854.

This CDR3 comprises 16 residues. The starting material was peripheral blood, obtained on day 0 of MenACWY control vaccination. V is TRBV21-1 and J is TRBJ2-1; the DNA was not compared with TRBD1, the D call given in the table. TRBV21-1 counts as a pseudogene. The sequence was obtained from an adult in good health. The CDR3 spells CASSKKTGGCNNEQFF. CDR3 DNA sequence: TGTGCCAGCAGCAAGAAGACAGGGGGGTGCAACAATGAGCAGTTCTTC.